This is a list of T cell receptor beta chains from one sample in a study of CD8+CD57+ T cells in acquired aplastic anemia. TCRdb independently ran MiXCR on the reads; one entry per CDR3 protein. The profile covers 100,000 to 150,000 distinct CDR3 sequences, with around 48% appearing a single time and under 3% taken by the ten largest. Sequenced material: sorted CD4+, CD8+, or CD8+CD57+ T cells (not recorded which) from PBMCs. The receptors come from a human donor in good health, serving as a control. CDR3s include the opening cysteine and the closing phenylalanine or tryptophan. D genes are given only for firm matches. The listing skips clone size in some rows; elsewhere it reads once, few, many or a size class.

>few|TRBJ1-3|TRBV25-1|NA
CASSDPSRNTIYF
TGTGCCAGCAGTGATCCCTCCCGAAACACCATATATTTT
>NA|TRBJ2-3|TRBV9|TRBD2
CASGGTSGRGTDTQYF
TGTGCCAGCGGCGGGACTAGCGGGAGGGGCACAGATACGCAGTATTTT
>NA|TRBJ2-3|TRBV6-2/TRBV6-3|NA
CASTFQVEASTDTQYF
TGTGCCAGCACTTTCCAGGTGGAAGCTAGCACAGATACGCAGTATTTT
>NA|TRBJ2-5|TRBV7-7|NA
CASGRRTQETQYF
TGTGCCAGCGGGAGGAGGACGCAAGAGACCCAGTACTTC
>NA|TRBJ2-1|TRBV29-1|TRBD2
CSVEVRSGTTLGLGYNEQFF
TGCAGCGTTGAAGTCCGTAGCGGGACCACCTTGGGGCTTGGTTACAATGAGCAGTTCTTC
>many|TRBJ2-7|TRBV12-3/TRBV12-4|NA
CASSYRTYEQYF
TGTGCCAGCAGTTACCGAACCTACGAGCAGTACTTC
>many|TRBJ1-5|TRBV7-8|TRBD1
CASSLGDGTGRNQPQHF
TGTGCCAGCAGCTTAGGGGATGGGACAGGGCGCAATCAGCCCCAGCATTTT
>NA|TRBJ1-6|TRBV6-5|TRBD1
CASSLGTGSSPLHF
TGTGCCAGCAGTTTGGGGACAGGGTCTTCACCCCTCCACTTT
>NA|TRBJ2-1|TRBV2|NA
CASSVGNEQFF
TGTGCCAGCAGTGTCGGTAATGAGCAGTTCTTC
>many|TRBJ1-1|TRBV12-5|NA
CASGLVRDEAFF
TGTGCTAGTGGTTTGGTACGGGACGAAGCTTTCTTT
>many|TRBJ2-3|TRBV7-9|NA
CASSFSLGDTQYF
TGTGCCAGCAGCTTCTCGCTCGGCGATACGCAGTATTTT
>many|TRBJ1-1|TRBV19|NA
CASSISGGSNTEAFF
TGTGCCAGTAGTATATCCGGGGGTTCTAACACTGAAGCTTTCTTT
>few|TRBJ1-4|TRBV27|TRBD1
CASSKGQGISLLEKLFF
TGTGCCAGCAGTAAGGGACAGGGGATCTCGTTACTTGAAAAACTGTTTTTT
>NA|TRBJ1-2|TRBV5-4|TRBD1
CASSLPDRAYGYTF
TGTGCCAGCAGCTTACCTGACAGGGCGTATGGCTACACCTTC
>many|TRBJ2-7|TRBV6-1|TRBD1
CASSEALLGTGNEQYF
TGTGCCAGCAGTGAAGCGCTTCTGGGGACAGGGAACGAGCAGTACTTC
>few|TRBJ2-7|TRBV20-1|NA
CSARGGGGVGLSEQYF
TGCAGTGCTAGAGGAGGTGGGGGAGTCGGGTTATCCGAGCAGTACTTC
>NA|TRBJ1-2|TRBV7-2|TRBD1
CASSFGVGQAGNTF
TGTGCCAGCAGCTTCGGGGTCGGACAGGCTGGAAACACCTTC
>few|TRBJ1-2|TRBV12-5|NA
CASGLTGNYGYTF
TGTGCTAGTGGTTTGACAGGGAACTATGGCTACACCTTC
>NA|TRBJ1-1|TRBV29-1|TRBD1
CSVITGAAFF
TGCAGCGTAATTACAGGGGCGGCTTTCTTT
>NA|TRBJ1-4|TRBV2|NA
CASSVGAGLFF
TGTGCCAGCAGTGTCGGTGCTGGACTGTTTTTT
>many|TRBJ2-3|TRBV6-2/TRBV6-3|NA
CASSYGGTLDTQYF
TGTGCCAGCAGTTATGGGGGAACATTAGATACGCAGTATTTT
>NA|TRBJ2-1|TRBV29-1|TRBD2
CSAPTSGGANEQFF
TGCAGCGCCCCGACTAGCGGGGGAGCCAATGAGCAGTTCTTC
>NA|TRBJ2-7|TRBV24-1|TRBD1
CATSGTGERYEQYF
TGTGCCACCAGTGGTACAGGGGAGAGGTACGAGCAGTACTTC
>many|TRBJ1-2|TRBV7-2|NA
CASSLVREGGGYTF
TGTGCCAGCAGCTTAGTAAGGGAAGGGGGTGGCTACACCTTC
>NA|TRBJ2-7|TRBV10-3|NA
CAIRDVKAGDSYEQYF
TGTGCCATCAGAGATGTTAAGGCAGGGGACTCCTACGAGCAGTACTTC
>many|TRBJ2-7|TRBV5-4|NA
CASSPSPSSYEQYF
TGTGCCAGCTCCCCTTCACCTAGCTCCTACGAGCAGTACTTC
>NA|TRBJ1-2|TRBV10-3|NA
CAIMKGTNYGYTF
TGTGCCATCATGAAAGGAACCAACTATGGCTACACCTTC
>many|TRBJ1-1|TRBV7-7|NA
CASSLDLGSSEAFF
TGTGCCAGCAGCTTAGATTTGGGGTCTTCCGAAGCTTTCTTT
>once|TRBJ2-1|TRBV19|NA
CASSISSWQENEQFF
TGTGCCAGTAGTATTTCATCCTGGCAGGAAAATGAGCAGTTCTTC
>NA|TRBJ1-1|TRBV20-1|NA
CSATQGGSEAFF
TGCAGTGCTACTCAGGGTGGCTCTGAAGCTTTCTTT
>many|TRBJ1-3|TRBV7-8|NA
CASSLTDSQSVTIYF
TGTGCCAGCAGCCTGACGGACAGCCAGTCGGTGACCATATATTTT
>few|TRBJ2-3|TRBV29-1|TRBD2
CSVETSGGAGTQYF
TGCAGCGTTGAGACTAGCGGGGGGGCCGGTACGCAGTATTTT
>NA|TRBJ2-5|TRBV7-9|TRBD1
CASSRTGGTQETQYF
TGTGCCAGCAGCAGAACAGGGGGAACCCAAGAGACCCAGTACTTC
>few|TRBJ1-6|TRBV25-1|NA
CASCRGSTSYNSPLHF
TGTGCCAGCTGCAGGGGATCGACGTCTTATAATTCACCCCTCCACTTT
>NA|TRBJ2-1|TRBV25-1|TRBD1
CASSVDPGGNEQFF
TGTGCCAGCAGCGTAGACCCAGGGGGCAATGAGCAGTTCTTC
>many|TRBJ1-3|TRBV7-8|NA
CASSQLTSRDTIYF
TGTGCCAGCAGCCAACTTACATCCCGGGACACCATATATTTT
>NA|TRBJ2-5|TRBV11-2|TRBD1
CASSLDRGQGTQYF
TGTGCCAGCAGCTTGGACAGGGGGCAGGGGACCCAGTACTTC
>NA|TRBJ2-7|TRBV25-1|NA
CASSEYSSYEQYF
TGTGCCAGCAGTGAGTACAGCTCCTACGAGCAGTACTTC
>NA|TRBJ2-6|TRBV7-3|NA
CASSLAAGANVLTF
TGTGCCAGCAGCTTAGCCGCCGGGGCCAACGTCCTGACTTTC
>medium-sized|TRBJ2-3|TRBV15|NA
CATSRDRGSDTQYF
TGTGCCACCAGCAGAGATAGGGGGTCAGATACGCAGTATTTT
>NA|TRBJ1-1|TRBV7-6|NA
CASSLNRNTEAFF
TGTGCCAGCAGCTTAAACCGGAACACTGAAGCTTTCTTT
>many|TRBJ2-3|TRBV4-2|TRBD1
CASSQDTGTARRDTQYF
TGTGCCAGCAGCCAAGACACAGGGACAGCCCGCCGGGATACGCAGTATTTT
>NA|TRBJ2-1|TRBV10-2|NA
CASRLSDEQFF
TGCGCCAGCCGTCTATCGGATGAGCAGTTCTTC
>NA|TRBJ2-1|TRBV19|NA
CASTHGGRYNGQFF
TGTGCCAGTACCCACGGGGGGCGGTACAATGGGCAGTTCTTC
>NA|TRBJ2-7|TRBV7-8|TRBD2
CASSLARTSGSYEQYF
TGTGCCAGCAGCTTAGCGAGGACTAGCGGTTCCTACGAGCAGTACTTC
>once|TRBJ2-7|TRBV19|TRBD1
CASMGQGTYEQYF
TGTGCCAGTATGGGACAGGGAACGTACGAGCAGTACTTC
>many|TRBJ1-5|TRBV20-1|NA
CSASQPKGGLGNQPQHF
TGCAGTGCTAGTCAGCCCAAGGGGGGATTAGGCAATCAGCCCCAGCATTTT
>many|TRBJ1-3|TRBV11-2|NA
CASSFTGFENTIYF
TGTGCCAGCAGCTTTACAGGGTTTGAGAACACCATATATTTT
>few|TRBJ1-1|TRBV18|NA
CASSPGGSMNTEAFF
TGTGCCAGCTCACCAGGGGGGAGCATGAACACTGAAGCTTTCTTT
>many|TRBJ2-1|TRBV7-3|TRBD1
CASSSGQINNEQFF
TGTGCCAGCAGCTCGGGACAGATTAACAATGAGCAGTTCTTC
>NA|TRBJ2-3|TRBV25-1|TRBD2
CASSAHSGGASTDTQYF
TGTGCCAGCAGTGCCCATAGCGGGGGGGCTAGCACAGATACGCAGTATTTT
>NA|TRBJ1-5|TRBV19|TRBD1
CASSARDSSNQPQHF
TGTGCCAGTAGTGCCCGGGACAGCAGCAATCAGCCCCAGCATTTT
>few|TRBJ1-2|TRBV24-1|NA
CATSEGGDYGYTF
TGTGCCACCAGTGAGGGGGGAGACTATGGCTACACCTTC
>NA|TRBJ1-4|TRBV20-1|TRBD1
CSARVDRGRPPNEKLFF
TGCAGTGCTAGGGTGGACAGGGGGCGGCCACCTAATGAAAAACTGTTTTTT
>once|TRBJ2-2|TRBV7-9|NA
CASSFRGGSTGELFF
TGTGCCAGCAGCTTCCGTGGGGGCTCCACCGGGGAGCTGTTTTTT
>NA|TRBJ1-1|TRBV5-1|TRBD1
CASSLGTGGGEAEAFF
TGCGCCAGCAGCTTGGGGACAGGTGGTGGAGAGGCTGAAGCTTTCTTT
>NA|TRBJ2-7|TRBV20-1|TRBD2
CSASGGAQYEQYF
TGCAGTGCTAGCGGGGGGGCCCAGTACGAGCAGTACTTC
>few|TRBJ2-2|TRBV3-1|NA
CASSRRGKAGELFF
TGTGCCAGCAGCCGGCGGGGTAAGGCCGGGGAGCTGTTTTTT
>medium-sized|TRBJ2-7|TRBV7-8|NA
CASSSSQGYEQYF
TGTGCCAGCAGCTCATCCCAGGGGTACGAGCAGTACTTC
>many|TRBJ1-5|TRBV6-2/TRBV6-3|NA
CASSYRGPISYSNQPQHF
TGTGCCAGCAGTTACCGAGGGCCCATCAGTTATAGCAATCAGCCCCAGCATTTT